The present TCR beta chain was sequenced within a study of blood T cells in healthy people across ages. Whenever a sample was processed, at least 6.5 million PBMCs were isolated. Points from the study as a whole: Observed TCR beta diversity showed a strong correlation with the percentage of naive T cells as measured by flow cytometry. As age increased, TCR beta diversity per million T cells fell in a roughly linear fashion. Diversity was higher, and naive CD4+ cells more numerous, in long-lived donors than in aged donors.

CDR1 SEHNR and CDR2 FQNEAQ come from the germline V gene (reference sequence). This CDR3 is 15 amino acids long. Primed by a sample-barcoded 5' primer and a J-beta primer mix, a second PCR proceeded for about 6 to 11 cycles. Via MiXCR, TCRdb re-called the 5' RACE reads, giving one row per CDR3 protein. The table has 700,000 to 800,000 distinct CDR3 sequences, more than 40% seen once. A word on this clonotype: Its antigen is undetermined. Mismatch with germline at one junction end may stem from a read error.

This TCR came from a woman aged 55-69 years in good health. The specimen sequenced was blood. The genes are TRBV7-9 and TRBJ1-4; D gene uncertain. CDR3 DNA sequence: TGTGCCAGCAGCTTGTCCACTACAACTAATGAAAAACCGTTTTTT. It translates to CASSLSTTTNEKPFF. Using reference TRBV7-9 and TRBJ1-4 for the parts outside the CDR3, the full variable domain is DTGVSQNPRHKITKRGQNVTFRCDPISEHNRLYWYRQTLGQGPEFLTYFQNEAQLEKSRLLSDRFSAERPKGSFSTLEIQRTEQGDSAMYLCASSLSTTTNEKPFFGSGTQLSVL.